The TCR beta chain under discussion was sequenced for a study of beta chain features in type 1 diabetes. Sorted populations were all over 98% pure. Findings and caveats of the study: Researchers caution that PCR might favor shorter templates, equally among patients and controls.

This CDR3 region has 16 residues. The junction had 3 bases not matched to a gene; V was cut back by 1 base and J by 7 bases. Germline CDR1 is LNHNV and CDR2 is YYDKDF (reference sequence). As concerns this clone: Its antigen is currently unknown.

The entirety of the isolated RNA underwent reverse transcription, so expressed TCRB transcripts were sequenced. Method: immunoSEQ multiplex PCR; TCRdb's copy keeps in-frame clones and lacks some. The table records under 900,000 clones, roughly a sixth of them present only once. This receptor was obtained from a woman aged 18-30 years in good health. The chain couples TRBV15 to TRBJ2-1, with 14 positions matching TRBD2. Specimen: naive CD4+ T cells from blood. The CDR3: CATSRAGTSGRNEQFF. The CDR3 bases are TGTGCCACCAGCAGAGCGGGGACTAGCGGGAGAAATGAGCAGTTCTTC.